This is a list of T cell receptor beta chains from one sample in a study of shared clonotypes between healthy human individuals. Libraries were prepared by immunoSEQ multiplex PCR; TCRdb keeps only in-frame clonotypes and omits some of them. The repertoire holds 1.5 million to 2.5 million clones, with roughly 94% as singletons. Sample: naive CD8+ T cells sorted from blood. These receptors were obtained from a man younger than 35 in good health. CDR3s include the opening cysteine and the closing phenylalanine or tryptophan. The D gene is left open where the match is weak. Size is stated for part of the rows, as once, few or many counts, or as a class when the clone is expanded.

d_call j_call clone_size v_call cdr3_aa cdr3_nt
. TRBJ2-5 . TRBV6-5 CASSWGRSETQYF TGTGCCAGCAGTTGGGGGCGCTCAGAGACCCAGTACTTC
. TRBJ2-2 . TRBV10-1 CASSSGDPNTGELFF TGCGCCAGCAGCTCAGGCGACCCGAACACCGGGGAGCTGTTTTTT
. TRBJ2-5 . TRBV13 CASSSGPLQETQYF TGTGCCAGCAGCTCCGGACCCCTCCAAGAGACCCAGTACTTC
. TRBJ1-1 . TRBV27 CASSLHPARTEAFF TGTGCCAGCAGTTTACACCCTGCGAGGACTGAAGCTTTCTTT
. TRBJ1-4 . TRBV27 CASSLGGSNEKLFF TGTGCCAGCAGTTTAGGGGGATCTAATGAAAAACTGTTTTTT
. TRBJ2-7 . TRBV27 CASSLWQVSSYEQYF TGTGCCAGCAGTTTGTGGCAGGTGAGCTCCTACGAGCAGTACTTC
TRBD2 TRBJ2-7 . TRBV6-1 CASSEGRGLAVTSYEQYF TGTGCCAGCAGTGAGGGGAGGGGACTAGCGGTTACATCCTACGAGCAGTACTTC
. TRBJ1-2 . TRBV5-4 CASSLSLDTNYGYTF TGTGCCAGCAGCTTGTCGCTGGACACTAACTATGGCTACACCTTC
. TRBJ2-2 . TRBV5-4 CASRSATGELFF TGTGCCAGCAGGTCCGCGACCGGGGAGCTGTTTTTT
. TRBJ1-5 once TRBV9 CASSVTWENQPQHF TGTGCCAGCAGCGTAACCTGGGAGAATCAGCCCCAGCATTTT
. TRBJ1-5 . TRBV7-3 CARDLGSTQPQHF TGTGCCAGGGATCTCGGGTCTACTCAGCCCCAGCATTTT
. TRBJ1-2 . TRBV7-9 CASSRQGLGDGYTF TGTGCCAGCAGCCGTCAGGGACTTGGGGATGGCTACACCTTC
TRBD2 TRBJ2-5 . TRBV7-9 CASSSSGGGETQYF TGTGCCAGCAGCTCAAGCGGGGGTGGAGAGACCCAGTACTTC
TRBD2 TRBJ2-7 . TRBV10-3 CASGIAGGTADEQYF TGTGCCAGCGGGATAGCGGGCGGGACGGCAGACGAGCAGTACTTC
. TRBJ2-5 . TRBV10-2 CASSEAGVAETQYF TGCGCCAGCAGTGAGGCAGGGGTGGCGGAGACCCAGTACTTC
TRBD2 TRBJ2-1 . TRBV29-1 CSVVGGVYNEQFF TGCAGCGTTGTCGGGGGGGTCTACAATGAGCAGTTCTTC
. TRBJ2-5 . TRBV7-9 CASSLALGSQETQYF TGTGCCAGCAGCTTAGCGCTGGGATCCCAAGAGACCCAGTACTTC
TRBD1 TRBJ2-3 . TRBV9 CASSVARGLTVDTQYF TGTGCCAGCAGCGTAGCTAGGGGGCTCACAGTAGATACGCAGTATTTT
. TRBJ2-5 . TRBV6-5 CASSWAGWQETQYF TGTGCCAGCAGTTGGGCGGGTTGGCAAGAGACCCAGTACTTC
TRBD1 TRBJ2-7 . TRBV10-2 CASSTGGGYEQYF TGCGCCAGTTCGACAGGGGGCGGTTACGAGCAGTACTTC
. TRBJ2-1 . TRBV7-8 CASSVLDEQFF TGTGCCAGCAGCGTCCTGGATGAGCAGTTCTTC
. TRBJ1-6 . TRBV6-5 CASSGDDYNSPLHF TGTGCCAGCAGCGGGGACGACTATAATTCACCCCTCCACTTT
TRBD1 TRBJ1-1 . TRBV7-9 CASTEGAREAFF TGTGCCAGCACCGAGGGGGCCCGGGAAGCTTTCTTT
TRBD1 TRBJ2-1 . TRBV6-5 CASSPTGTGTNEQFF TGTGCCAGCAGTCCCACCGGGACAGGGACGAATGAGCAGTTCTTC
. TRBJ1-6 once TRBV27 CASSSQADSRGSPLHF TGTGCCAGCAGTTCACAAGCAGACAGCCGTGGTTCACCCCTCCACTTT
TRBD1 TRBJ2-7 . TRBV27 CASSPSTGVVRYEQYF TGTGCCAGCAGTCCATCGACAGGGGTGGTTCGATACGAGCAGTACTTC
. TRBJ1-6 . TRBV4-1 CASSQELKAYSPLHF TGCGCCAGCAGCCAAGAGTTAAAGGCATATTCACCCCTCCACTTT
. TRBJ2-5 . TRBV10-1 CASRRGAGQQETQYF TGCGCCAGCAGACGGGGGGCGGGACAGCAAGAGACCCAGTACTTC
. TRBJ1-2 . TRBV11-2 CASSLAAGYGYTF TGTGCCAGCAGCTTAGCTGCGGGCTATGGCTACACCTTC
TRBD2 TRBJ2-1 . TRBV29-1 CSGTGTSGGNEQFF TGCAGCGGAACAGGGACTAGCGGGGGCAATGAGCAGTTCTTC
TRBD1 TRBJ1-2 . TRBV6-1 CASMGTGEGYTF TGTGCCAGCATGGGGACAGGGGAAGGCTACACCTTC